This T cell receptor beta chain was recorded in a study of blood T cell repertoires in COVID-19. In the study overall: Acute and convalescent COVID-19 specimens originated in the United States, Italy and Spain. The cDNA or gDNA used as material had been derived from T cells, B-cell-depleted T cells, or PBMCs.

In the original workflow: Amplification from reference gene primers served as the basis for estimated nucleated cell counts. Profiled with immunoSEQ multiplex PCR; TCRdb holds only in-frame clones, not every one. V and J calls and clone size are copied from that table; D and trimming were computed from the DNA. The table has tens of thousands of clones, roughly 86% seen once; the top ten hold 4.5% to 5%. This receptor was taken from a man aged 50 or older with active or convalescent COVID-19. Material for sequencing was peripheral blood.

CDR3 sequence: CASSRGTSGEGEQFF. CDR3 coding DNA: TGTGCCAGTAGTAGGGGGACTAGCGGGGAAGGGGAGCAGTTCTTC. The chain uses TRBV19 and TRBJ2-1; TRBD2 agrees at 13 bases. Germline CDR1 reads LNHDA; CDR2 reads SQIVND (reference sequence). V lost 4 bases, J lost 10 bases, and 7 bases stayed unmatched. The CDR3 is 15 residues long.